This T cell receptor (beta chain) was identified during a study of cytotoxic CD8 clonotypes in ibrutinib-treated CLL. Study context: Among the samples, the mean was 255,043 productive templates and roughly 96,000 productive rearrangements.

Investigators sourced about 2 micrograms of genomic DNA from cryopreserved PBMCs for TCR beta libraries. The length of the CDR3 is 13 residues. Trimming pared 5 bases from V and 3 bases from J, leaving 10 bases between. Germline CDR1 KGHSH, CDR2 LQKENI. The protocol was immunoSEQ multiplex PCR, while the TCRdb copy is restricted to in-frame clones and leaves out a portion. The sample yields 73,000 or so clones, about 63% seen once. The clonotype comes from a human donor with chronic lymphocytic leukemia. The chain has TRBV18 and TRBJ1-1; no definite D call. Sequences were derived from PBMCs, sampled after 12 months of ibrutinib treatment. The CDR3 coding sequence is TGTGCCAGCTCAGCCGCTACGGACACTGAAGCTTTCTTT. Protein sequence: CASSAATDTEAFF.